Below are 26 T cell receptor beta chains sequenced from a single sample in a study of shared clonotypes between healthy human individuals. TCRdb keeps only in-frame clones here, not all; method: immunoSEQ multiplex PCR. The table records approximately 2.1 million clones, more than 85% of them present only once. The sequenced material came from naive CD4+ T cells from PBMCs. Subset: CD45RA+ positively selected. The receptor source for this set is a man in his late teens or twenties in good health. Some clones in this sample may be carry-over from other donors' samples.

In the case of this clone: Other DNA sequences within the sample encode an identical CDR3. V is TRBV28 and J is TRBJ1-2; D is unresolved. Germline V gives CDR1 MDHEN, CDR2 SYDVKM. V lost 5 bases and J lost 4, with 11 bases in between. The CDR3 totals 13 residues. The CDR3 region has the DNA TGTGCCAGCAGTGCCCCCCGCGGCTATGGCTACACCTTC. Amino acid sequence: CASSAPRGYGYTF.

This chain uses TRBV5-4 with TRBJ1-4; D remains ambiguous. This CDR3 comprises 15 residues. The V gene lost 9 bases and the J gene lost 1 base, with 16 bases spanning the gap. Germline values: CDR1 SGHNT, CDR2 YYREEE (reference sequence). CDR3 coding DNA: TGTGCCACCTGCGTAAGACCAGGAACTAATGAAAAACTGTTTTTT. Residues: CATCVRPGTNEKLFF. Full variable domain (missing parts from reference TRBV5-4 and TRBJ1-4): ETGVTQSPTHLIKTRGQQVTLRCSSQSGHNTVSWYQQALGQGPQFIFQYYREEENGRGNFPPRFSGLQFPNYSSELNVNALELDDSALYLCATCVRPGTNEKLFFGSGTQLSVL.

The gene calls are TRBV15 and TRBJ2-7, with D maybe TRBD2 (5 bases). V lost 0 bases to trimming and J lost 5 bases, with 8 bases between them. The germline V gene has CDR1 LNHNV and CDR2 YYDKDF (reference sequence). The CDR3 runs to 13 residues. For the CDR3, the DNA is TGTGCCACCAGCAGAGATGAGAGGGACGAGCAGTACTTC. Its protein is CATSRDERDEQYF.

The chain joins TRBV6-5 to TRBJ2-7; perhaps D is TRBD1 or TRBD2 (5 bases each). CDR1 and CDR2 (germline): MNHEY, SVGAGI. The ends were cut back, 6 bases at V and 7 bases at J, with 16 bases in the middle. There are 13 residues in the CDR3. The CDR3 loop is CASSPFRREEQYF. DNA of the CDR3: TGTGCCAGCAGCCCATTCCGCAGGGAGGAGCAGTACTTC.

The V gene is TRBV28, the J gene TRBJ2-5; D is possibly TRBD1 or TRBD2 (5 bases each). The CDR3 extends over 16 amino acids. CDR1 and CDR2 from the germline V gene are MDHEN and SYDVKM. The V and J ends lost 7 bases and 5 bases respectively, with 23 bases between them. CDR3 nucleotide sequence: TGTGCCAGCATACACTACCCGCGGCAGGGCGGGGAGACCCAGTACTTC. Protein sequence: CASIHYPRQGGETQYF.

The chain recombines TRBV7-2 with TRBJ2-5; no clear D gene. The CDR3 is 14 amino acids. Germline V CDR1 and CDR2: SGHTA, FQGNSA. The V and J ends lost 5 bases and 0 bases respectively, with 10 bases between them. CDR3 DNA sequence: TGTGCCAGCAGCAATACACGGTACCAAGAGACCCAGTACTTC. This encodes CASSNTRYQETQYF.

This clone has only a few counts. This chain links TRBV7-9 with TRBJ1-1; D is unclear. CDR1 is SEHNR, CDR2 FQNEAQ, per germline (reference sequence). The CDR3 runs to 13 residues. Trimming took 2 bases from V and 5 from J, leaving 9 bases between them. The CDR3 sequence: CASSLSLRTEAFF. DNA of the CDR3: TGTGCCAGCAGCTTAAGCCTCCGGACTGAAGCTTTCTTT. The variable domain in full, with the rest retrieved from reference TRBV7-9 and TRBJ1-1, is DTGVSQNPRHKITKRGQNVTFRCDPISEHNRLYWYRQTLGQGPEFLTYFQNEAQLEKSRLLSDRFSAERPKGSFSTLEIQRTEQGDSAMYLCASSLSLRTEAFFGQGTRLTVV.

The chain combines TRBV6-5 with TRBJ2-6; D remains unclear. The germline CDR1 and CDR2 sequences are MNHEY and SVGAGI. This CDR3 region has 14 residues. Trimming removed 3 bases at V and 0 bases at J, with 3 bases between. The CDR3 sequence is CASSYFSGANVLTF. CDR3 nucleotide sequence: TGTGCCAGCAGTTATTTCTCTGGGGCCAACGTCCTGACTTTC.

The table lists this clone with a few counts. J is TRBJ1-1 and V is TRBV7-9, with D unresolved. V lost 3 bases and J 2 bases, leaving 10 bases between the germline ends. This CDR3 is built from 14 residues. The germline CDR1 and CDR2 sequences are SEHNR and FQNEAQ (reference sequence). CDR3 sequence: CASSFSGSNTEAFF. The DNA of the CDR3 is TGTGCCAGCAGCTTCTCGGGTTCTAACACTGAAGCTTTCTTT.

The rearrangement uses TRBV18 and TRBJ2-7; D is unresolved. The length of the CDR3 is 15 residues. V shed 3 bases and J shed 3 bases, with 15 bases lying between them. Germline CDR1 KGHSH, CDR2 LQKENI. This CDR3 is CASSPEKYPRYEQYF. The CDR3 DNA is TGTGCCAGCTCACCCGAGAAGTACCCTCGCTACGAGCAGTACTTC. The full variable domain, rest sourced from reference TRBV18 and TRBJ2-7, is NAGVMQNPRHLVRRRGQEARLRCSPMKGHSHVYWYRQLPEEGLKFMVYLQKENIIDESGMPKERFSAEFPKEGPSILRIQQVVRGDSAAYFCASSPEKYPRYEQYFGPGTRLTVT.

The genes are TRBV6-6 and TRBJ1-1, with D unresolved. The CDR3 is 15 amino acids. CDR1 and CDR2 (germline): MNHNY, SVGAGI (reference sequence). The V and J ends lost 2 bases and 0 bases respectively, with 10 bases between them. DNA for the CDR3: TGTGCCAGCAGTTACGGCCGGGCAATGAACACTGAAGCTTTCTTT. This gives the protein CASSYGRAMNTEAFF.

The chain couples TRBV7-2 to TRBJ2-1, with D maybe TRBD1 (6 bases). Trimming pared 2 bases from V and 5 bases from J, leaving 10 bases between. Germline V gene lookup returns CDR1 SGHTA and CDR2 FQGNSA. This CDR3 has 14 amino acids. The CDR3 reads CASSLRGSHNEQFF. As DNA, the CDR3 is TGTGCCAGCAGCTTAAGGGGGAGCCACAATGAGCAGTTCTTC.

This clone was found once. The gene calls are TRBV11-2 and TRBJ2-2, with D perhaps TRBD2 (5 bases). The CDR3 is 15 residues long. CDR1 and CDR2 (germline): SGHAT, FQNNGV. V lost 3 bases to trimming and J lost 3 bases, with 11 bases between them. The DNA for the CDR3 is TGTGCCAGCAGCTTCGTACGGAGGTACACCGGGGAGCTGTTTTTT. This codes for CASSFVRRYTGELFF.

This chain joins TRBV6-6 and TRBJ2-5; D perhaps matches TRBD2 (6 bases). V was shortened by 5 bases and J by 4 bases, with 20 bases between the two germline ends. The CDR3 length is 16 residues. The germline V gene has CDR1 MNHNY and CDR2 SVGAGI (reference sequence). The chain's CDR3 is CASSPLPGLRLETQYF. CDR3 coding DNA: TGTGCCAGCAGTCCCCTACCGGGACTCCGATTAGAGACCCAGTACTTC.

J is TRBJ1-1 and V is TRBV6-4; 7 bases line up with TRBD1. Germline lookup yields CDR1 MRHNA and CDR2 SNTAGT. The CDR3 contains 13 residues. Trimming at V came to 6 bases and at J to 5 bases, leaving 6 bases not matched to a gene. CDR3 nucleotides: TGTGCCAGCAGCCTGACAGGGAGGACTGAAGCTTTCTTT. Protein: CASSLTGRTEAFF.

The gene calls are TRBV10-3 and TRBJ2-7, with TRBD2 matching over 7 bases. CDR1 ENHRY and CDR2 SYGVKD come from the germline V gene. The CDR3 is made up of 17 amino acids. The V gene end was trimmed by 10 bases and the J gene end by 0 bases; junction bases not matched to a gene: 18. The CDR3 reads CATQSRDTSVLSYEQYF. CDR3 nucleotides: TGTGCCACCCAAAGCAGGGATACTAGCGTCCTCTCCTACGAGCAGTACTTC.

V and J are TRBV19 and TRBJ2-2; 7 positions agree with TRBD1. CDR3 size: 16 residues. V shed 3 bases, J shed 2 bases, and the junction held 6 bases outside the gene matches. Germline CDR1 LNHDA, CDR2 SQIVND (reference sequence). CDR3 bases: TGTGCCAGTAGTATTAGGGGGACAGTCAACACCGGGGAGCTGTTTTTT. It is translated as CASSIRGTVNTGELFF.

Comments on this clone: Other nucleotide sequences in the sample specify the same CDR3. The J gene is TRBJ2-3, the V gene TRBV9; D not resolved. The CDR3 totals 15 residues. V lost 0 bases and J lost 1, with 9 bases in between. The V gene's germline CDR1 is SGDLS and CDR2 YYNGEE. The CDR3 loop reads CASSVAPGRTDTQYF. In DNA, the CDR3 is TGTGCCAGCAGCGTAGCGCCGGGCCGCACAGATACGCAGTATTTT. Looking up the rest from reference TRBV9 and TRBJ2-3 gives the full variable domain: DSGVTQTPKHLITATGQRVTLRCSPRSGDLSVYWYQQSLDQGLQFLIQYYNGEERAKGNILERFSAQQFPDLHSELNLSSLELGDSALYFCASSVAPGRTDTQYFGPGTRLTVL.

The chain carries TRBV6-6 and TRBJ2-7, with no clear D. Germline CDR1 MNHNY, CDR2 SVGAGI (reference sequence). The CDR3 is 14 residues long. V was shortened by 6 bases and J by 3 bases, with 15 bases between the two germline ends. CDR3 protein: CASSPPGYLYEQYF. The CDR3 DNA is TGTGCCAGCAGCCCTCCTGGATACCTCTACGAGCAGTACTTC.

The chain is built from TRBV19 and TRBJ2-2; 7 bases fit TRBD1. The V and J ends lost 7 bases and 0 bases, in that order; junction bases with no gene match: 8. The CDR3 totals 16 residues. Germline V gives CDR1 LNHDA, CDR2 SQIVND (reference sequence). The CDR3 DNA reads as TGTGCCAGTACCCTACAGGGGCGTGCGAACACCGGGGAGCTGTTTTTT. Its protein product is CASTLQGRANTGELFF.

The rearrangement uses TRBV4-1 and TRBJ2-1; D possibly corresponds to TRBD2 (5 bases). The CDR3 covers 14 residues. From germline, CDR1 is MGHRA and CDR2 YSYEKL. The V and J ends lost 1 base and 12 bases respectively, with 16 bases between them. CDR3 sequence reads: CASSQGELQYGQFF. CDR3 in DNA: TGCGCCAGCAGCCAAGGGGAGCTACAATACGGGCAGTTCTTC.

This clone was observed a single time. V gene TRBV27 combines with J gene TRBJ2-7; 14 bases agree with TRBD2. The CDR3 spans 14 residues. V lost 7 bases, J lost 6 bases, and 5 bases stayed unmatched. Germline V gene data show CDR1 as MNHEY and CDR2 as SMNVEV (reference sequence). The CDR3 loop is CASTGTSGSSEQYF. In DNA form, the CDR3 reads TGTGCCAGCACGGGGACTAGCGGGAGTTCCGAGCAGTACTTC.

The chain employs TRBV5-1 and TRBJ2-5, with TRBD2 matching 8 bases. The CDR3 has 16 residues. J lost 4 bases, V lost 0 bases, and 8 bases had no gene match. CDR1 and CDR2 (germline): SGHRS, YFSETQ. CDR3 in amino acids: CASSLAGAGVGETQYF. The CDR3 DNA reads as TGCGCCAGCAGCTTGGCCGGAGCGGGAGTTGGAGAGACCCAGTACTTC.

Only a few counts were recorded for this clone. This same CDR3 is encoded by further DNA sequences in the sample. The chain is built from TRBV5-1 and TRBJ1-4, with unresolved D. The V gene lost 2 bases and the J gene lost 8 bases, with 4 bases spanning the gap. In germline, CDR1 is SGHRS, CDR2 YFSETQ. The CDR3 is made up of 11 amino acids. The DNA of the CDR3 is TGCGCCAGCAGCTTAGGGGAAAAACTGTTTTTT. It encodes CASSLGEKLFF.

This chain joins TRBV11-1 and TRBJ2-1; TRBD2 matches at 13 bases. The CDR3 contains 19 residues. The J segment lost 0 bases and the V segment lost 5 bases, leaving 10 bases of the junction unmatched. From germline, CDR1 is SGHAT and CDR2 FQDESV (reference sequence). CDR3 loop: CASSGRGLAGATSYNEQFF. CDR3 in DNA: TGTGCCAGCAGCGGCAGAGGACTAGCGGGAGCTACCTCCTACAATGAGCAGTTCTTC.

V and J are TRBV19 and TRBJ2-1; D possibly matches TRBD1 or TRBD2 (5 bases each). CDR3 size: 17 residues. V lost 7 bases to trimming and J lost 6 bases, with 25 bases between them. The germline gives CDR1 LNHDA, CDR2 SQIVND (reference sequence). CDR3 bases: TGTGCCAGTACCTCTCTCCCCGGGACGGAGAGGGGCAATGAGCAGTTCTTC. It yields the protein CASTSLPGTERGNEQFF.